The 5 T cell receptor beta chains given below trace back to one sample, sequenced in a study of T cells in Graves' hyperthyroidism and ophthalmopathy. Amplification of TCR beta CDR3 regions used RNA as the template. HTBI primers were used for first-round RT-PCR of the TCR CDR3. TCRdb reprocessed the multiplex PCR reads via MiXCR and lists one record per CDR3 protein. The sample includes tens of thousands of distinct CDR3 sequences, around 50% of them seen just once. Material: blood. These TCRs come from a woman in her 30s with Graves' ophthalmopathy.

Comments on this clonotype: One end of the junction varies from germline; a read error may be responsible. The chain combines TRBV27 with TRBJ1-1; D not certain. The CDR3 spans 13 residues. The germline V gene has CDR1 MNHEY and CDR2 SMNVEV (reference sequence). CDR3 residues: CASSFLMNTEALF. The CDR3 bases are TGTGCCAGCAGTTTTTTAATGAACACTGAAGCTCTCTTT.

The chain joins TRBV29-1 to TRBJ2-7; maybe TRBD2 (5 bases). Trimming pared 8 bases from V and 3 bases from J, leaving 14 bases between. CDR3 size: 12 residues. Germline V lookup: CDR1 SQVTM, CDR2 ANQGSEA. The CDR3 loop is CSSFGVGYEQYF. The CDR3 region has the DNA TGCAGCAGTTTCGGGGTGGGCTACGAGCAGTACTTC.

This chain joins TRBV20-1 and TRBJ1-5; TRBD1 aligns across 8 bases. With V trimmed by 6 bases and J by 0 bases, 10 bases remained unmatched. Germline CDR1 is DFQATT and CDR2 is SNEGSKA (reference sequence). The CDR3 has 16 residues. The CDR3 DNA reads TGCAGTGCCAGCAGTGCGGACAGGGTTAGCAATCAGCCCCAGCATTTT. Encoded protein: CSASSADRVSNQPQHF.

On this clonotype: The junction departs from germline at one end; a sequencing error may be responsible. V usage is TRBV2 and J usage is TRBJ1-1, with 8 bases identical to TRBD1. The germline V gene has CDR1 SNHLY and CDR2 FYNNEI. CDR3 length: 14 amino acids. CDR3 nucleotides: TGTGCCAGGACAGGGGCTTCTGCGAACACGGAAGCTTTCTTT. Residues: CARTGASANTEAFF.

The table lists this clonotype with many counts. The V gene is TRBV2, the J gene TRBJ2-7; 8 bases agree with TRBD1. Germline CDR1 and CDR2: SNHLY and FYNNEI. J lost 4 bases, V lost 7 bases, and 9 bases had no gene match. This CDR3 has 14 residues. This CDR3 is CASISGQGVYEQYF. CDR3 sequence (DNA): TGTGCCAGCATATCTGGACAGGGTGTTTACGAGCAGTACTTC. Full variable domain (remainder filled in from reference TRBV2 and TRBJ2-7): EPEVTQTPSHQVTQMGQEVILRCVPISNHLYFYWYRQILGQKVEFLVSFYNNEISEKSEIFDDQFSVERPDGSNFTLKIRSTKLEDSAMYFCASISGQGVYEQYFGPGTRLTVT.